The 14 T cell receptor beta chains below were found in one sample sequenced in a study of T cell changes during pregnancy in multiple sclerosis. Some clones are missing from TCRdb's copy, which holds only in-frame ones; the method was immunoSEQ multiplex PCR. The table lists approximately 79,000 clones, roughly 95% of them singletons. Sequenced material: peripheral blood, taken in the second trimester of pregnancy. Source of these receptors: a female donor in good health, enrolled as a control in a pregnancy study.

This clone has a single count. The V and J genes are TRBV29-1 and TRBJ2-7; possibly TRBD1 for D (6 bases). The germline V and J ends were trimmed by 5 bases and 3 bases, with 14 bases remaining between them. CDR3 length: 13 amino acids. Germline V gene sequence: CDR1 SQVTM, CDR2 ANQGSEA. CDR3 nucleotides: TGCAGCGTTCAGCCTGGACAGTTCTACGAGCAGTACTTC. Translated: CSVQPGQFYEQYF.

The V gene is TRBV9, the J gene TRBJ1-3; D unresolved. V was shortened by 2 bases and J by 0 bases, with 15 bases between the two germline ends. The germline CDR1 and CDR2 sequences are SGDLS and YYNGEE. There are 17 residues in the CDR3. The CDR3 sequence is CASSVTPQFSSGNTIYF. As DNA, the CDR3 is TGTGCCAGCAGCGTTACTCCACAGTTCTCCTCTGGAAACACCATATATTTT.

In DNA, the CDR3 is TGTGCCAGCAGTGAACAGAGACAGGTGGTTGACGAGCAGTACTTC. Amino acid sequence: CASSEQRQVVDEQYF. J is TRBJ2-7 and V is TRBV25-1; possible D gene TRBD1, 6 bases. The CDR3 runs 15 residues. Germline loops: CDR1 MGHDK, CDR2 SYGVNS. V was cut by 2 bases and J by 5 bases, with 16 bases left in between.

Only a few counts were recorded for this clone. The V call is TRBV7-9, the J call TRBJ2-3; 11 bases map to TRBD2. Germline CDR1 reads SEHNR; CDR2 reads FQNEAQ (reference sequence). The CDR3 has 18 residues. V dropped 5 bases and J dropped 6; count of bases not matched to a gene: 16. The CDR3 is CASSPVLAGGGIMDTQYF. In nucleotides, the CDR3 is TGTGCCAGCAGCCCGGTCCTAGCGGGGGGCGGAATCATGGATACGCAGTATTTT.

The chain recombines TRBV18 with TRBJ1-1; 11 nucleotides match TRBD1. The CDR3 spans 13 residues. The germline V gene has CDR1 KGHSH and CDR2 LQKENI. With 3 bases clipped from V and 13 bases from J, the junction kept 7 bases outside the gene matches. The CDR3 spells CASSPGTGGKDFF. In DNA form, the CDR3 reads TGTGCCAGCTCACCCGGGACAGGGGGAAAGGATTTCTTT.

J is TRBJ1-5 and V is TRBV7-2; D not certain. The CDR3 is 16 residues long. V gave up 2 bases and J gave up 6 bases, with 17 bases separating them. Germline CDR1 SGHTA, CDR2 FQGNSA. For the CDR3, the DNA is TGTGCCAGCAGCTTAAGTAGCGGCAGCCAAACTCAGCCCCAGCATTTT. This encodes CASSLSSGSQTQPQHF.

The chain combines TRBV7-6 with TRBJ1-3; TRBD1 is a possible D gene (5 bases). The V end was cut by 5 bases, the J end by 3 bases, with 14 bases between. The germline gives CDR1 SGHVS, CDR2 FNYEAQ. The CDR3 runs to 15 residues. CDR3 protein: CASSGRRVFGNTIYF. CDR3 DNA sequence: TGTGCCAGCAGCGGACGCAGGGTGTTTGGAAACACCATATATTTT.

CDR3 protein: CASSYAGLTDTQYF. The CDR3 nucleotides read TGTGCCAGCAGTTACGCCGGGTTAACAGATACGCAGTATTTT. The gene calls are TRBV6-5 and TRBJ2-3; D unclear. Deletions cut 2 bases from V and 3 bases from J, with 9 bases between. The CDR3 contains 14 residues. Germline V gene lookup returns CDR1 MNHEY and CDR2 SVGAGI.

This clone occurred once. The chain's CDR3 is CASSPSNRVWGEKLFF. The CDR3 coding sequence is TGTGCCAGCTCACCGAGCAACAGGGTTTGGGGTGAAAAACTGTTTTTT. The chain is built from TRBV18 and TRBJ1-4, with D tentatively TRBD1 (6 bases). This CDR3 is 16 amino acids long. From germline, CDR1 is KGHSH and CDR2 LQKENI. Trimming cost V 3 bases and J 7 bases, with 18 bases left between them.

The chain carries TRBV6-1 and TRBJ1-1; no firm D call. Germline CDR1 is MNHNS and CDR2 is SASEGT. This CDR3 spans 15 amino acids. With 1 base removed from V and 1 base from J, the gap between germline ends came to 10 bases. In nucleotides, the CDR3 is TGTGCCAGCAGTGAAGTACGCCAGGCGAACACTGAAGCTTTCTTT. Translated, it gives CASSEVRQANTEAFF.

The gene calls are TRBV4-3 and TRBJ1-4; TRBD1 matches 7 bases. This CDR3 has 15 residues. Germline CDR1 reads LGHNA; CDR2 reads YSLEER. The ends lost 2 bases at V and 6 bases at J; junction bases unmatched: 6. The CDR3 sequence is CASSQRQGFDEKLFF. CDR3 DNA: TGCGCCAGCAGCCAACGACAGGGCTTTGATGAAAAACTGTTTTTT.

The rearrangement uses TRBV14 and TRBJ1-2; TRBD1 matches 8 bases. CDR3 length: 15 amino acids. Germline-derived CDR1 and CDR2 are SGHDN and FVKESK. The V segment lost 0 bases and the J segment 4 bases; nucleotides outside the gene matches: 4. Written as DNA, the CDR3 is TGTGCCAGCAGCCAAGAATCAGGGGGCCCCTATGGCTACACCTTC. The encoded protein is CASSQESGGPYGYTF.

V usage is TRBV5-1 and J usage is TRBJ1-5; 10 bases are shared with TRBD1. This CDR3 comprises 17 residues. With 0 bases clipped from V and 6 bases from J, the junction kept 9 bases outside the gene matches. Germline lookup yields CDR1 SGHRS and CDR2 YFSETQ. CDR3 in amino acids: CASSLEPGQGMGQPQHF. CDR3 in DNA: TGCGCCAGCAGCTTGGAGCCGGGACAGGGGATGGGTCAGCCCCAGCATTTT.

The chain uses TRBV25-1 and TRBJ1-2; tentatively, D is TRBD1 (5 bases). The CDR3 length is 15 residues. Trimming removed 4 bases at V and 3 bases at J, with 15 bases between. Germline CDR1 MGHDK, CDR2 SYGVNS. This CDR3 reads CASSGGRGVYYGYTF. The CDR3 DNA is TGTGCCAGCAGTGGGGGAAGGGGCGTTTACTATGGCTACACCTTC.